This T cell receptor beta chain stems from a study of T cell changes during pregnancy in multiple sclerosis. Here immunoSEQ multiplex PCR was the method, and the copy in TCRdb shows in-frame clones only, minus some. The sample lists more than 35,000 clones, under 95% occurring once. Germline V lookup: CDR1 SGHRS, CDR2 YFSETQ. CDR3 length: 15 amino acids. Trimming removed 4 bases at V and 0 bases at J, with 8 bases between. The TCR comes from a female donor in good health, enrolled as a control in a pregnancy study. The input for sequencing was CD4+ T cells from peripheral blood mononuclear cells, taken in the third trimester of pregnancy. The chain has TRBV5-1 and TRBJ2-6, with D hard to call. The chain's CDR3 is CASSASSSGANVLTF. For the CDR3, the DNA is TGCGCCAGCAGCGCCTCGAGCTCTGGGGCCAACGTCCTGACTTTC.